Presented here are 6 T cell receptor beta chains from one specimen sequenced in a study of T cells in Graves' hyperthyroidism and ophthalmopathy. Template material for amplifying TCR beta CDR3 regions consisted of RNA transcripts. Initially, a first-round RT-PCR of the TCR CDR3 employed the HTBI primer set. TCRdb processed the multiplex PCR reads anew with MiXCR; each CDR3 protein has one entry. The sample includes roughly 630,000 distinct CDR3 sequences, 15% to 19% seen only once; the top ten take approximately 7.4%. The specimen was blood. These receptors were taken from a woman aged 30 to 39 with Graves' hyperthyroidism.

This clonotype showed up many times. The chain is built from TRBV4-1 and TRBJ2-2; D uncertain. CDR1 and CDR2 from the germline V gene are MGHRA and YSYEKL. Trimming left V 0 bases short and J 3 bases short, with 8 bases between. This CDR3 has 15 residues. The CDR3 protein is CASSQDSWDTGELFF. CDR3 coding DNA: TGCGCCAGCAGCCAAGATAGCTGGGACACCGGGGAGCTGTTTTTT.

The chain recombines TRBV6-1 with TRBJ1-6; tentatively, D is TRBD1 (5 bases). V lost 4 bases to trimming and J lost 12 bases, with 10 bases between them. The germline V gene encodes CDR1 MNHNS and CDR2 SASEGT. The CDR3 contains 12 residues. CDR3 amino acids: CASSGQSRPLHF. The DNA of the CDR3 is TGTGCCAGCAGTGGACAGAGTCGACCCCTCCACTTT.

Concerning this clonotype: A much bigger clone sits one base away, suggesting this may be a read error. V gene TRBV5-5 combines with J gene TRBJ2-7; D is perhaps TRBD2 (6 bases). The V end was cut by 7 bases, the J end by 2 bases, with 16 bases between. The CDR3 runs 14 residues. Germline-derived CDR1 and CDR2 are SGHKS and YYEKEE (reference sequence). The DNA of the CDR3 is TGTGCCAGCCGCCCCTCCTGGACTACCTACGAGCAGTACTTC. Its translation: CASRPSWTTYEQYF. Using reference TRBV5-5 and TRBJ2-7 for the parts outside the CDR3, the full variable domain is DAGVTQSPTHLIKTRGQQVTLRCSPISGHKSVSWYQQVLGQGPQFIFQYYEKEERGRGNFPDRFSARQFPNYSSELNVNALLLGDSALYLCASRPSWTTYEQYFGPGTRLTVT.

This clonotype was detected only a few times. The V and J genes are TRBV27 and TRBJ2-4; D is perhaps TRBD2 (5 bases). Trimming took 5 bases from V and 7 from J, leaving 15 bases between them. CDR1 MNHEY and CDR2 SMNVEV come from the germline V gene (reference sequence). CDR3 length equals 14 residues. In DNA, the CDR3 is TGTGCCAGCAGTGAAGGGAGAAGCCGCAACATTCAGTACTTC. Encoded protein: CASSEGRSRNIQYF.

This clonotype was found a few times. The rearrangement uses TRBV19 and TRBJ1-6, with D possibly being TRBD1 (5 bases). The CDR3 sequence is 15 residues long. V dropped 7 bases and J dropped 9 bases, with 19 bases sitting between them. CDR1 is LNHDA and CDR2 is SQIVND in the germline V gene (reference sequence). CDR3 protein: CASKGIRDGASPLHF. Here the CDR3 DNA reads TGTGCCAGTAAGGGGATTAGAGACGGAGCTTCACCCCTCCACTTT.

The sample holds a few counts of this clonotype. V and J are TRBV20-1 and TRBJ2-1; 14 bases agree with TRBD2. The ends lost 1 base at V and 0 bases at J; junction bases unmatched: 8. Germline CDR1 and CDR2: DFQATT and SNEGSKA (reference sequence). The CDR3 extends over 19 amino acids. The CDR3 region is CSARGLGLAGGSSYNEQFF. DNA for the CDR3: TGCAGTGCTAGAGGACTAGGACTAGCGGGAGGAAGCTCCTACAATGAGCAGTTCTTC.